Sequencing of this T cell receptor beta chain was carried out in a study of blood T cell repertoires in COVID-19. The assay was immunoSEQ multiplex PCR, and TCRdb's table has in-frame clones only and misses some. The sample carries roughly 120,000 clones, approximately 80% recorded once. This CDR3 is built from 14 residues. Germline values: CDR1 SGHNT, CDR2 YYREEE (reference sequence). Trimming removed 4 bases at V and 5 bases at J, with 15 bases between. This clonotype was sampled from a man aged 65-85 years with active or convalescent COVID-19. The specimen sequenced was peripheral blood. The V gene is TRBV5-4, the J gene TRBJ2-5; tentatively, D is TRBD1 (6 bases). CDR3 in DNA: TGTGCCAGCAGCCCGTGGGGGACACGCGAGACCCAGTACTTC. It is translated as CASSPWGTRETQYF.